One T cell receptor beta chain is described in this entry. Its antigen remains unidentified. Unrecorded immune exposure was likely among donors, who were nominally healthy when sampled. The germline CDR1 and CDR2 sequences are SGHTA and FQGNSA. This CDR3 has 16 amino acids. V lost 2 bases, J lost 4 bases, and 6 bases stayed unmatched. The data derive from a study of cytomegalovirus exposure and HLA in healthy donors. Study-level results: Reported results showed that the classifier diagnosed cytomegalovirus status with high specificity and sensitivity. Another analysis was done later, and it associated approximately 15,000 TCR beta sequences with HLA alleles at 0.05 false discovery rate. The study reported that TCR beta sequences accurately predicted HLA-A and HLA-B alleles in most subjects.

The PCR employed 60 Vbeta primers together with 13 Jbeta primers. Assay: immunoSEQ multiplex PCR; the TCRdb copy retains only in-frame clones and omits some. The data hold under 200,000 clones, with 77% observed a single time. V usage is TRBV7-2 and J usage is TRBJ2-7, with 12 bases identical to TRBD2. The sequencing sample was made of PBMCs. This receptor was taken from a woman in her 40s in good health and CMV-seropositive. The CDR3 bases are TGTGCCAGCAGCTTATTGACTAGCGGGGGAAGTTACGAGCAGTACTTC. Translation gives CASSLLTSGGSYEQYF.